This entry describes one TCR beta chain. Its antigen is not known. The data are from a study of shared clonotypes between healthy human individuals. Study-level findings and limits: Compared with clonotypes that all four donors shared, non-shared clonotypes had lower generation probabilities.

Produced via immunoSEQ multiplex PCR; TCRdb's table is partial and in-frame only. The sample consists of around 980,000 clones, around 82% of them appearing once. The ends were cut back, 0 bases at V and 4 bases at J, with 16 bases in the middle. This CDR3 contains 16 residues. Germline V gene data show CDR1 as SGHRS and CDR2 as YFSETQ. V and J are TRBV5-1 and TRBJ1-2; D is perhaps TRBD1 (5 bases). The material sequenced was memory CD4+ T cells from PBMCs. The sample's subset: CD45RA-negative fraction. The receptor was isolated from a man aged 18 to 35 in good health. Some clones in this sample may be carry-over from other donors' samples. CDR3 nucleotides: TGCGCCAGCAGCTTGGTTGGGGGTCCCGGTTCCTATGGCTACACCTTC. It is translated as CASSLVGGPGSYGYTF.